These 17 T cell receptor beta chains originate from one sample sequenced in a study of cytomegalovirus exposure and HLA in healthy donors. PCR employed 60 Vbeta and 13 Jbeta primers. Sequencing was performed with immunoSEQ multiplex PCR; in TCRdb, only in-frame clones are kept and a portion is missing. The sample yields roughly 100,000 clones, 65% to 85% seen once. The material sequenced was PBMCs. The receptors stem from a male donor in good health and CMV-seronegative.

DNA of the CDR3: TGTGCCTGGAGTGGTGGCGGGAGGCACCTTCGCAGGGATACGCAGTATTTT. This translates into CAWSGGGRHLRRDTQYF. The V gene is TRBV30, the J gene TRBJ2-3; 8 nucleotides match TRBD2. Per the germline V gene, CDR1 is GTSNPN and CDR2 is SVGIG (reference sequence). The J segment lost 6 bases and the V segment lost 1 base, leaving 15 bases of the junction unmatched. CDR3 length: 17 amino acids. Together with reference TRBV30 and TRBJ2-3, the CDR3 gives the full variable domain: SQTIHQWPATLVQPVGSPLSLECTVEGTSNPNLYWYRQAAGRGLQLLFYSVGIGQISSEVPQNLSASRPQDRQFILSSKKLLLSDSGFYLCAWSGGGRHLRRDTQYFGPGTRLTVL.

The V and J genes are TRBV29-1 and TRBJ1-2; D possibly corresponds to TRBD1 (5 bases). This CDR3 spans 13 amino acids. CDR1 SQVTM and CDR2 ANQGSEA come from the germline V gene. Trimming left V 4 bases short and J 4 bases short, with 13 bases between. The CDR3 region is CSVGGGQGYGYTF. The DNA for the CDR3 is TGCAGCGTTGGGGGAGGGCAGGGCTATGGCTACACCTTC.

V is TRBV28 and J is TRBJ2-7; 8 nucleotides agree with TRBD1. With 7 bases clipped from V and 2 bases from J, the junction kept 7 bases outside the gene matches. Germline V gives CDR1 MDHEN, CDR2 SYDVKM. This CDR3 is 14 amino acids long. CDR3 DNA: TGTGCCAGCAACATGGGGACAGGCGCCTACGAGCAGTACTTC. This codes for CASNMGTGAYEQYF.

The CDR3 nucleotides are TGTGCCAGCAGCCCGAACGAGGCCTCCTACGAGCAGTACTTC. This translates into CASSPNEASYEQYF. The genes are TRBV6-5 and TRBJ2-7; D remains unclear. Germline V gene lookup returns CDR1 MNHEY and CDR2 SVGAGI. The CDR3 loop spans 14 amino acids. The V end lost 6 bases, the J end lost 0 bases, and 12 bases lay between the germline ends.

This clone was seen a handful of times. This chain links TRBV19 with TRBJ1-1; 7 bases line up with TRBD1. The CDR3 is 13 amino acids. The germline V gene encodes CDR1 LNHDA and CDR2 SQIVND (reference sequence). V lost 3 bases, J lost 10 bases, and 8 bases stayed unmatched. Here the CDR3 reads CASSIGQVSGAFF. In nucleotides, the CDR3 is TGTGCCAGTAGTATCGGACAGGTGTCGGGAGCTTTCTTT.

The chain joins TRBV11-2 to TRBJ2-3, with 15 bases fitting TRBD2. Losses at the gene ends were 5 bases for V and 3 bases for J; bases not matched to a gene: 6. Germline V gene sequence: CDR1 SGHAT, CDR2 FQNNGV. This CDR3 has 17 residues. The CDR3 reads CASSPGTSGRRTDTQYF. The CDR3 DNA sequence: TGTGCCAGCAGCCCCGGGACTAGCGGGAGGCGTACAGATACGCAGTATTTT.

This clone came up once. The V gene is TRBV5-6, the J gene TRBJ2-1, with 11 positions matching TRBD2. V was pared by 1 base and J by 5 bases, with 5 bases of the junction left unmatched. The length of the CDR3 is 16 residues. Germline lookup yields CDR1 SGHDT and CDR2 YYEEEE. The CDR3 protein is CASSLRLAGGNNEQFF. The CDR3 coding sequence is TGTGCCAGCAGCTTGCGGTTAGCGGGAGGGAACAATGAGCAGTTCTTC.

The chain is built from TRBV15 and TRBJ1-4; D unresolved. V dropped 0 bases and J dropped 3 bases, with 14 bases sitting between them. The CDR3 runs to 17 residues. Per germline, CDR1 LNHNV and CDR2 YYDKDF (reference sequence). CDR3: CATSREAATRSNEKLFF. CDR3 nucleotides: TGTGCCACCAGCAGAGAGGCAGCGACCAGATCTAATGAAAAACTGTTTTTT.

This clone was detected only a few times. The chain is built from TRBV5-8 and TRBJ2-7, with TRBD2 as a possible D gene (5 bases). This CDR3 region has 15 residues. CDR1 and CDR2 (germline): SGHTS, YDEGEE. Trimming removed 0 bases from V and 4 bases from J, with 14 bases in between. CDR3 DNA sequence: TGTGCCAGCAGCTTGGAGGTAGCGAAATCATACGAGCAGTACTTC. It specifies CASSLEVAKSYEQYF.

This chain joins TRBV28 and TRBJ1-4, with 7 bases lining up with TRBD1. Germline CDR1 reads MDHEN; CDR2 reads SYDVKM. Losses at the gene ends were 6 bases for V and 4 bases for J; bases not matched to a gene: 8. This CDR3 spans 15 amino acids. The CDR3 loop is CASSYLQGINEKLFF. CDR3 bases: TGTGCCAGCAGCTACTTACAGGGGATTAATGAAAAACTGTTTTTT.

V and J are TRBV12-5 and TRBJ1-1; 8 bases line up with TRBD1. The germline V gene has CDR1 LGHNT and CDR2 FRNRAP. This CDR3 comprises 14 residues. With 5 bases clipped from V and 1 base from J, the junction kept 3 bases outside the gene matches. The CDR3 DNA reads TGTGCTAGTGGTGCCGACAGGGGGAACACTGAAGCTTTCTTT. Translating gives CASGADRGNTEAFF.

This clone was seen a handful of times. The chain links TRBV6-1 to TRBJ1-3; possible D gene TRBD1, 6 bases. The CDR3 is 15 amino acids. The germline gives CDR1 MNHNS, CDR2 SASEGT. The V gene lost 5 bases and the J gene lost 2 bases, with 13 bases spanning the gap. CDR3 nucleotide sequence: TGTGCCAGCAGTCCTTTGGGGGCAGCTGGAAACACCATATATTTT. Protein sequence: CASSPLGAAGNTIYF.

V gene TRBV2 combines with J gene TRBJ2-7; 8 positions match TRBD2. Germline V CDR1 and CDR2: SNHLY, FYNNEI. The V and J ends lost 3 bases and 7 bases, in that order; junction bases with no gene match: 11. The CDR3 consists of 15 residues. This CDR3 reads CASSEFSGIDGEQYF. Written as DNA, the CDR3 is TGTGCCAGCAGTGAGTTTAGCGGGATAGATGGGGAGCAGTACTTC.

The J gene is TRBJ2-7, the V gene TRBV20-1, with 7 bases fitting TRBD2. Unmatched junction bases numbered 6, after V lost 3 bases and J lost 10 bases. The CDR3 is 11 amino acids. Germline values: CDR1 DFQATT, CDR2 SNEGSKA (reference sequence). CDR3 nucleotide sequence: TGCAGTGCTAGGCGGGAGTTTCGACAGTACTTC. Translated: CSARREFRQYF.

As DNA, the CDR3 is TGTGCCAGCAGCTCGCTGGGGGCGGAAGAGACCCAGTACTTC. Protein sequence: CASSSLGAEETQYF. The V call is TRBV5-4, the J call TRBJ2-5; tentatively, D is TRBD1 (6 bases). V lost 3 bases to trimming and J lost 3 bases, with 12 bases between them. Germline lookup yields CDR1 SGHNT and CDR2 YYREEE (reference sequence). The CDR3 consists of 14 residues. Full variable domain (remainder filled in from reference TRBV5-4 and TRBJ2-5): ETGVTQSPTHLIKTRGQQVTLRCSSQSGHNTVSWYQQALGQGPQFIFQYYREEENGRGNFPPRFSGLQFPNYSSELNVNALELDDSALYLCASSSLGAEETQYFGPGTRLLVL.

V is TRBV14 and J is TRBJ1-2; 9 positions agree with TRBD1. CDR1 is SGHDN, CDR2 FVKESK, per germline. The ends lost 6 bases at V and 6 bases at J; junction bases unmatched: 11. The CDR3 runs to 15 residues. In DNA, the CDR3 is TGTGCCAGCAGACCCGAACAGGGGGCTTTTCATGGCTACACCTTC. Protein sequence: CASRPEQGAFHGYTF.

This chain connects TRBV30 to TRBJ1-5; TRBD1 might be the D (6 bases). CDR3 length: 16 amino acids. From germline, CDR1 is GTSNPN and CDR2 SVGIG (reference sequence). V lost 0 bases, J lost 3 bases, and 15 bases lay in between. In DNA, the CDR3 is TGTGCCTGGAGTGTATCCGGGACACCGATCAATCAGCCCCAGCATTTT. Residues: CAWSVSGTPINQPQHF. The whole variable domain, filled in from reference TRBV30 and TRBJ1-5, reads SQTIHQWPATLVQPVGSPLSLECTVEGTSNPNLYWYRQAAGRGLQLLFYSVGIGQISSEVPQNLSASRPQDRQFILSSKKLLLSDSGFYLCAWSVSGTPINQPQHFGDGTRLSIL.